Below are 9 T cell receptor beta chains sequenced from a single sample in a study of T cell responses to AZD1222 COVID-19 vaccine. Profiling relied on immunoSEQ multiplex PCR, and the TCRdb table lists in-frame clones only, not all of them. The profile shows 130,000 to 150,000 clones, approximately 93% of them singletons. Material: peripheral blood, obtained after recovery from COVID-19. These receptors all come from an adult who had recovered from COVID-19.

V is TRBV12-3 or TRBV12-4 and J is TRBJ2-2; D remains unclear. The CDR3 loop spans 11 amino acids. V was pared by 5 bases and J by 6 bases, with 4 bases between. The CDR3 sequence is CASSAPGELFF. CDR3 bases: TGTGCCAGCAGTGCACCCGGGGAGCTGTTTTTT.

This chain's CDR3 is CASSLSENTEAFF. The CDR3 DNA reads TGTGCCAGCAGTTTATCAGAAAACACTGAAGCTTTCTTT. The chain employs TRBV27 and TRBJ1-1; the D is unclear. Per germline, CDR1 MNHEY and CDR2 SMNVEV (reference sequence). CDR3 size: 13 residues. V was pared by 0 bases and J by 2 bases, with 4 bases between.

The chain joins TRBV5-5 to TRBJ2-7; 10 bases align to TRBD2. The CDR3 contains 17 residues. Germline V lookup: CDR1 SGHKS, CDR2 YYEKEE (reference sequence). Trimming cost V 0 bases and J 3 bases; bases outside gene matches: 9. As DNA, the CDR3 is TGTGCCAGCAGCTTGGCCCTGAGCCTAGCGGGAGTCTACGAGCAGTACTTC. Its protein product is CASSLALSLAGVYEQYF. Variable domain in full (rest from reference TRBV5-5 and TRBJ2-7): DAGVTQSPTHLIKTRGQQVTLRCSPISGHKSVSWYQQVLGQGPQFIFQYYEKEERGRGNFPDRFSARQFPNYSSELNVNALLLGDSALYLCASSLALSLAGVYEQYFGPGTRLTVT.

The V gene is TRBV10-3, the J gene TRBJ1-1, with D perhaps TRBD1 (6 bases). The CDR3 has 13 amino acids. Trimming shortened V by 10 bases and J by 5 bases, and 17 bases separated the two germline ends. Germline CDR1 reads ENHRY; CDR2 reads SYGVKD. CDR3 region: CATKTDRWTEAFF. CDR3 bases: TGTGCCACCAAGACCGACAGGTGGACTGAAGCTTTCTTT.

The CDR3 loop reads CASSQERDLGDTQYF. In DNA form, the CDR3 reads TGTGCCAGCAGCCAAGAGAGGGACCTCGGGGATACGCAGTATTTT. This sequence joins TRBV14 and TRBJ2-3, with D perhaps given as TRBD1 or TRBD2 (5 bases each). Trimming left V 0 bases short and J 6 bases short, with 13 bases between. CDR1 SGHDN and CDR2 FVKESK come from the germline V gene. The CDR3 covers 15 residues.

CDR3 nucleotides: TGTGCCAGCAGTCTCACAGGGGAGCTAGGACTAGCTGGAAACACCATATATTTT. This gives the protein CASSLTGELGLAGNTIYF. The V and J genes are TRBV27 and TRBJ1-3, with TRBD1 matching 7 bases. CDR3 length equals 18 residues. Trimming took 5 bases from V and 2 from J; bases not matched to a gene: 15. Germline V gene sequence: CDR1 MNHEY, CDR2 SMNVEV (reference sequence).

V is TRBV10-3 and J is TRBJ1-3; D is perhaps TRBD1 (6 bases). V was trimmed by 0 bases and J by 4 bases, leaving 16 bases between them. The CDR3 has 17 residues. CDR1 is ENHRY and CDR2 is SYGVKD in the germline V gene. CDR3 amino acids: CAISESSGGSNGNTIYF. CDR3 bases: TGTGCCATCAGTGAGTCAAGCGGGGGCTCGAACGGAAACACCATATATTTT.

As DNA, the CDR3 is TGTGCCAGCAGCCAAGGATGGGCTGTCGGTTCGGCAGCTGCTAGCAATCAGCCCCAGCATTTT. Translating gives CASSQGWAVGSAAASNQPQHF. V and J are TRBV3-1 (or the pseudogene TRBV3-2) and TRBJ1-5, with no clear D. Deletions cut 1 base from V and 0 bases from J, with 25 bases between. CDR3 length equals 21 residues. Germline CDR1 LGHDT, CDR2 YNNKEL (reference sequence).

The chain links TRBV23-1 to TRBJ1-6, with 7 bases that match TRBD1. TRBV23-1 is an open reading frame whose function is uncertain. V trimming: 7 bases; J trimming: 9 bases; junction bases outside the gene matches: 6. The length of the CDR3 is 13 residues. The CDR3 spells CASITGAPSPLHF. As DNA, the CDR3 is TGCGCCAGCATCACAGGGGCACCTTCACCCCTCCACTTT.